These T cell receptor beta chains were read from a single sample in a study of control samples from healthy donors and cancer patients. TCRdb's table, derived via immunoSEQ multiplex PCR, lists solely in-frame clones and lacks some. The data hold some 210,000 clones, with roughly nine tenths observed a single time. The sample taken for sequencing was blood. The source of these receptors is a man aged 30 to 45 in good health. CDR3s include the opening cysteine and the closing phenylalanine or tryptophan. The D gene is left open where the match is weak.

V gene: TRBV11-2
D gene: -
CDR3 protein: CASSLAAGSYNEQFF

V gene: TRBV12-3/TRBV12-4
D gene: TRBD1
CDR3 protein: CASSFGQGTEAFF

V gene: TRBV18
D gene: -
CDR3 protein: CASSPLRGEGEQFF

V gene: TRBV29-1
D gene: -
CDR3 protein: CSVDRQNNEQFF

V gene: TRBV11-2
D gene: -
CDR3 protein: CASRTPGWSSGANVLTF

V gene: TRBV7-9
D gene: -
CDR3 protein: CASSLESSYNSPLHF

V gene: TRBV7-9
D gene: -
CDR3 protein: CASSDMRSGNTIYF

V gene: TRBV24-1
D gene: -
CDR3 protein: CATADSANTGELFF

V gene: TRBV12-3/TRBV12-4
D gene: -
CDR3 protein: CASSYSTDTQYF

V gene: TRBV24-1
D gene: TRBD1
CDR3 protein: CATKGQGSTDTQYF

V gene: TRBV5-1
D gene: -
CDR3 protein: CASSFLGGRGPNIQYF

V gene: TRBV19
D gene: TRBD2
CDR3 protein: CASRDAGELADTQYF

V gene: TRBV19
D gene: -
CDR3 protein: CASNYQGHQPQHF

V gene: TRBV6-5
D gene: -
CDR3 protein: CASSPQGTNEKLFF

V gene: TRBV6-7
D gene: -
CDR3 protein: CASPRTPGPRGGGELFF

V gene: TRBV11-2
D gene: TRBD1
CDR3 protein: CASSLVTGGYEQYF

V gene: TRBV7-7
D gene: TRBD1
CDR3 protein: CASSLRQGVGYEQYF

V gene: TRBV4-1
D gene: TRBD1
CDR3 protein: CASNDRGANEKLFF

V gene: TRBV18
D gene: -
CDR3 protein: CASSPPGERGYGYTF

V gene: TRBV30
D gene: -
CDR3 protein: CAWAGEGGELFF

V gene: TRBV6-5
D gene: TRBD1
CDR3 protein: CASRRTGSTEAFF

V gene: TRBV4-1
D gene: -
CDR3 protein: CASSQDYLGDLSETQYF

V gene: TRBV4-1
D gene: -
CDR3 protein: CASSQGGKGGVYGYTF

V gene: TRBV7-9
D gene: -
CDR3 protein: CASSLGFTEAFF

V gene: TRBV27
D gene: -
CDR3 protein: CASSRRDTRYEQYF

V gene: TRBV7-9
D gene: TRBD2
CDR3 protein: CASSPGGGTSSYEQYF

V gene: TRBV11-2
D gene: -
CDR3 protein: CASSPRPGAGTEAFF

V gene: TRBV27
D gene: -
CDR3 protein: CASSRYNSPLHF

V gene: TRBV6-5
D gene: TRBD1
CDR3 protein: CASSSVGQAYGYTF

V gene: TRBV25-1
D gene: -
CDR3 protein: CASSFYNQPQHF

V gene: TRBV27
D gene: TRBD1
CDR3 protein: CASSFTPGTGGVYGYTF